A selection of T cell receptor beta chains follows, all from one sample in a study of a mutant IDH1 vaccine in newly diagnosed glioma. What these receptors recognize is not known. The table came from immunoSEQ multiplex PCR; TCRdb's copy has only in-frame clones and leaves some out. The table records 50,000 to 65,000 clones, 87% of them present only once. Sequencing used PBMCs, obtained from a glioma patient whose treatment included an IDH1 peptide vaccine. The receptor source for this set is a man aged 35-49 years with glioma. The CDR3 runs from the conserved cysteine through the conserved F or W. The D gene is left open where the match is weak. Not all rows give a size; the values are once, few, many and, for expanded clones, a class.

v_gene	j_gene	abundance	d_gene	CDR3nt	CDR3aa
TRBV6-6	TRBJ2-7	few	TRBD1	TGTGCCACAAACTCCGGGACAGGGAACTACGAGCAGTACTTC	CATNSGTGNYEQYF
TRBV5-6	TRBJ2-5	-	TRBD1	TGTGCCAGCAGCCTCGGGACAGGGGGGGAGGAGACCCAGTACTTC	CASSLGTGGEETQYF
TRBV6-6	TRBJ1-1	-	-	TGTGCCAGCAGATCGGACCAGACGAACACTGAAGCTTTCTTT	CASRSDQTNTEAFF
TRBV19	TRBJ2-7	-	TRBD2	TGTGCCAGTACCCCGGGGGGGATCCACGAGCAGTACTTC	CASTPGGIHEQYF
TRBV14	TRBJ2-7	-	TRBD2	TGTGCCAGCAGCCAAGATAGCGGGAGACGGTACGAGCAGTACTTC	CASSQDSGRRYEQYF
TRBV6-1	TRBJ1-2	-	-	TGTGCCAGCACCCTATACCGTCGGAACAACTATGGCTACACCTTC	CASTLYRRNNYGYTF
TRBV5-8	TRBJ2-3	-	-	TGTGCCAGCAGCGCTCCTTATGCAGACACAGATACGCAGTATTTT	CASSAPYADTDTQYF
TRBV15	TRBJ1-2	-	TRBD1	TGTGCCACCAGCAGAGGGGACAGGGTTTTCTATGGCTACACCTTC	CATSRGDRVFYGYTF
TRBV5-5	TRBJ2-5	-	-	TGTGCCAGCAGCTTCCGGGTCCAAGAGACCCAGTACTTC	CASSFRVQETQYF
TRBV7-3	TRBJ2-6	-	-	TGTGCCAGCAGCTTAAGTCGTTCTGGGGCCAACGTCCTGACTTTC	CASSLSRSGANVLTF
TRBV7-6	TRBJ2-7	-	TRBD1	TGTGCCAGCAGCTCCCGGGACAGGGGGAACCACGAGCAGTACTTC	CASSSRDRGNHEQYF
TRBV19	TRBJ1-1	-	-	TGTGCCAGTAGTATGTGGGTGACGAACACTGAAGCTTTCTTT	CASSMWVTNTEAFF
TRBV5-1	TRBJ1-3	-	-	TGCGCCAGCAGCTCCCCCTCTGGAAACACCATATATTTT	CASSSPSGNTIYF
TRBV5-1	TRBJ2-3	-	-	TGCGCCAGCAGCCCCGCAGGGGACTCTAGCACAGATACGCAGTATTTT	CASSPAGDSSTDTQYF
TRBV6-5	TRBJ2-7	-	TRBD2	TGTGCCAGCAGTTACGTGGGACTAGCGGGAGTCCACGAGCAGTACTTC	CASSYVGLAGVHEQYF
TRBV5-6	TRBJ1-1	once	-	TGTGCCAGCAGGGACAGTCAGAACACTGAAGCTTTCTTT	CASRDSQNTEAFF
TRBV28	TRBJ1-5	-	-	TGTGCCGCTAATCCGGGACGGAGGTTTAATCAGCCCCAGCATTTT	CAANPGRRFNQPQHF
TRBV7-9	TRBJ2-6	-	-	TGTGCCAGCAGCTTAGCGGGCTCTGGGGCCAACGTCCTGACTTTC	CASSLAGSGANVLTF
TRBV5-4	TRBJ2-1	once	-	TGTGCCAGCAGCTTGCCGGGGGCGCGAGCCAATGAGCAGTTCTTC	CASSLPGARANEQFF
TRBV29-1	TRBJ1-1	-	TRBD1	TGCAGCGTAGACAGGGGGCTGAGCACTGAAGCTTTCTTT	CSVDRGLSTEAFF
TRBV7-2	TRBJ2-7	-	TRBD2	TGTGCCAGCAGCCAGCCCTTAGCGGGAGTCCACGAGCAGTACTTC	CASSQPLAGVHEQYF
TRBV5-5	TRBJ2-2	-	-	TGTGCCAGCAGCTTGTACGTGACCGGGGAGCTGTTTTTT	CASSLYVTGELFF
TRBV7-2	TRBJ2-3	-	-	TGTGCCAGCAGCTTGGCGTCTACTCAGGCAGATACGCAGTATTTT	CASSLASTQADTQYF
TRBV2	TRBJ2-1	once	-	TGTGCCAGCAAGCCGACTGGAAGCTCCTACAATGAGCAGTTCTTC	CASKPTGSSYNEQFF
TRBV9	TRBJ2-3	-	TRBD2	TGTGCCAGCAGCCTAAGGGGGGGCACTAGCGGGAGGAGATGGGGCACAGATACGCAGTATTTT	CASSLRGGTSGRRWGTDTQYF
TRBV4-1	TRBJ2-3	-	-	TGCGCCAGCAGCCAAGTCATCTTTGCGGGGAGGACAGATACGCAGTATTTT	CASSQVIFAGRTDTQYF
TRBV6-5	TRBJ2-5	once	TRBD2	TGTGCCAGCACCAATGGACTAGCTGGCTGGGAGACCCAGTACTTC	CASTNGLAGWETQYF
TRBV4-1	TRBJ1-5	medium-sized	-	TGCGCCAGCAGCCAAGGTGAGTGGAGCAATCAGCCCCAGCATTTT	CASSQGEWSNQPQHF
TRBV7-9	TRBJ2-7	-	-	TGTGCCAGCAGCCGAGGGGCCAGTTTGAGTCCCGAGCAGTACTTC	CASSRGASLSPEQYF
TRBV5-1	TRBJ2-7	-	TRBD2	TGCGCCAGCAGCCTAGGGACTAGCGGGATCCAGGAGCAGTACTTC	CASSLGTSGIQEQYF
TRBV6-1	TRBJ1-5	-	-	TGTGCCAGCAGTGAAGATTGGGGTAATCAGCCCCAGCATTTT	CASSEDWGNQPQHF
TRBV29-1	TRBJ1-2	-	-	TGCAGCGGAACAACGGGTTATGGCTACACCTTC	CSGTTGYGYTF
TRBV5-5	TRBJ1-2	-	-	TGTGCCAGCAGCTTGGTCGCGGTATGGAGGGCTAACTATGGCTACACCTTC	CASSLVAVWRANYGYTF
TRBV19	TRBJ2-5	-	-	TGTGCCAGTAGTACGGCAAGGAGGGAGACCCAGTACTTC	CASSTARRETQYF
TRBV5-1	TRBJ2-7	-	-	TGCGCCAGCAGCTTGGTGGCAGGTCCCCACGAGCAGTACTTC	CASSLVAGPHEQYF